The subject of this entry is one T cell receptor beta chain. This sample is drawn from a study of blood T cell repertoires in COVID-19. The CDR3 totals 13 residues. In the original analysis: Amplification of reference gene primers provided the estimated nucleated cell counts. Assay used: immunoSEQ multiplex PCR; TCRdb lists only in-frame clones, some missing. The DNA was the basis for D and trimming; V, J and clone size are from that table. This table holds about 20,000 clones, around 84% found once. Sequencing was performed on peripheral blood. The genes are TRBV21-1 and TRBJ2-7; the table's D call, TRBD2, has no DNA check behind it. TRBV21-1 is a pseudogene. This clonotype was obtained from a man in his fifties or sixties with active COVID-19. DNA of the CDR3: TGTGCCAGCAGCAAAGCGAGGTCTTACGAGCAGTACTTC. It codes for CASSKARSYEQYF.